These 32 T cell receptor beta chains share one sample of origin, sequenced in a study of immune evolution from preneoplasia to lung adenocarcinoma. Profiling relied on immunoSEQ multiplex PCR, and the TCRdb table lists in-frame clones only, not all of them. The data contain 3,000 or so clones, 80% to 90% of them singletons. Material: FFPE adjacent normal lung tissue. Every receptor here comes from a person aged 55-80 years with lung adenocarcinoma.

J is TRBJ1-3 and V is TRBV25-1; D might be TRBD1 (5 bases). The CDR3 consists of 16 residues. Trimming removed 0 bases at V and 2 bases at J, with 11 bases between. Germline V gene sequence: CDR1 MGHDK, CDR2 SYGVNS. The CDR3 sequence: CASSEYGGLAGNTIYF. In DNA form, the CDR3 reads TGTGCCAGCAGTGAATATGGGGGACTCGCTGGAAACACCATATATTTT.

The chain recombines TRBV7-9 with TRBJ1-1, with unresolved D. Looked up from germline, CDR1 is SEHNR and CDR2 is FQNEAQ (reference sequence). Trimming took off 5 bases at V and 5 bases at J, with 15 bases between the two ends. The CDR3 sequence is 14 residues long. The CDR3 DNA sequence: TGTGCCAGCAGCGGATCTTCGTGGGGAACTGAAGCTTTCTTT. Protein product: CASSGSSWGTEAFF.

The chain recombines TRBV4-2 with TRBJ2-4; 12 positions match TRBD2. The V and J ends lost 0 bases and 4 bases, in that order; junction bases with no gene match: 4. The CDR3 is 17 amino acids. Germline V gene lookup returns CDR1 LGHNA and CDR2 YNFKEQ. DNA of the CDR3: TGTGCCAGCAGCCAAGATAGGACTAGCGGGGCGAAAAACATTCAGTACTTC. Its protein is CASSQDRTSGAKNIQYF.

This clone was recorded once. The chain combines TRBV5-6 with TRBJ2-7, with D unresolved. Trimming stripped 0 bases from V and 0 bases from J, with 10 bases between. The CDR3 spans 15 residues. Germline CDR1 is SGHDT and CDR2 is YYEEEE. The CDR3 DNA reads TGTGCCAGCAGCTTGGGGATAGGCTACTCCTACGAGCAGTACTTC. Its protein product is CASSLGIGYSYEQYF.

V is TRBV9 and J is TRBJ2-1; TRBD2 is a possible D gene (6 bases). Between the trimmed V and J ends, which lost 3 bases and 9 bases, there was a span of 13 bases. CDR1 and CDR2 (germline): SGDLS, YYNGEE. The CDR3 has 13 residues. The CDR3 loop reads CASSAPMGGEQFF. The CDR3 DNA is TGTGCCAGCAGCGCCCCGATGGGGGGTGAGCAGTTCTTC.

CDR3 sequence reads: CASTPQGIPEAFF. CDR3 nucleotide sequence: TGTGCCAGCACCCCCCAAGGGATCCCTGAAGCTTTCTTT. The genes are TRBV6-5 and TRBJ1-1; D call uncertain. The CDR3 extends over 13 amino acids. CDR1 is MNHEY and CDR2 is SVGAGI in the germline V gene. The V end was cut by 7 bases, the J end by 6 bases, with 15 bases between.

V and J are TRBV5-4 and TRBJ2-7; TRBD1 matches at 8 bases. The CDR3 covers 15 residues. From germline, CDR1 is SGHNT and CDR2 YYREEE (reference sequence). V trimming: 0 bases; J trimming: 2 bases; junction bases outside the gene matches: 4. The DNA for the CDR3 is TGTGCCAGCAGCTTGGAAGGCAGGGGGCCCTACGAGCAGTACTTC. This encodes CASSLEGRGPYEQYF.

The CDR3 sequence: CASSIRWDIAGNTIYF. CDR3 coding DNA: TGTGCCAGTAGTATTCGGTGGGACATAGCTGGAAACACCATATATTTT. The chain has TRBV19 and TRBJ1-3, with D tentatively TRBD1 (6 bases). CDR1 is LNHDA and CDR2 is SQIVND in the germline V gene (reference sequence). This CDR3 has 16 amino acids. V lost 3 bases to trimming and J lost 2 bases, with 14 bases between them.

This chain uses TRBV6-1 with TRBJ2-3; TRBD1 aligns across 10 bases. Germline V CDR1 and CDR2: MNHNS, SASEGT. V trimming: 6 bases; J trimming: 3 bases; junction bases outside the gene matches: 6. CDR3 length equals 15 residues. CDR3 in amino acids: CASSPGTGATDTQYF. The CDR3 bases are TGTGCCAGCAGCCCGGGGACAGGGGCGACAGATACGCAGTATTTT.

The CDR3 DNA reads TGTGCCAGCAGTGAAGCGGGATACTATGGCTACACCTTC. This sequence encodes CASSEAGYYGYTF. V usage is TRBV2 and J usage is TRBJ1-2; D call uncertain. Trimming shortened V by 0 bases and J by 3 bases, and 5 bases separated the two germline ends. The germline CDR1 and CDR2 sequences are SNHLY and FYNNEI. The CDR3 has 13 residues.

V is TRBV4-1 and J is TRBJ2-3; 10 bases align to TRBD2. This CDR3 has 16 amino acids. The germline V gene encodes CDR1 MGHRA and CDR2 YSYEKL. The trim removed 2 bases at V and 5 bases at J, leaving 7 bases unmatched. As DNA, the CDR3 is TGCGCCAGCAGCCAATCTAGCGGGGGACCCAGAGATACGCAGTATTTT. Translated: CASSQSSGGPRDTQYF.

The chain is built from TRBV7-3 and TRBJ2-3; TRBD1 matches 9 bases. J lost 4 bases, V lost 5 bases, and 4 bases had no gene match. Germline V gene sequence: CDR1 SGHTA, CDR2 FQGTGA. This CDR3 is 14 amino acids long. Here the CDR3 DNA reads TGTGCCAGCAGCGGGACAGGGCGGGCAGATACGCAGTATTTT. Residues: CASSGTGRADTQYF.

The table lists this clone with a count of one. The chain recombines TRBV30 with TRBJ1-6, with unresolved D. CDR3 length: 13 residues. The germline CDR1 and CDR2 sequences are GTSNPN and SVGIG (reference sequence). Trimming left V 0 bases short and J 8 bases short, with 8 bases between. The CDR3: CAWSVPLDSPLHF. The CDR3 DNA reads as TGTGCCTGGAGTGTCCCTTTGGATTCACCCCTCCACTTT.

CDR3 sequence (DNA): TGTGCCAGCCGGCATGGTCGACTAGCGGGGGGAATGTACGAGCAGTACTTC. Translated: CASRHGRLAGGMYEQYF. The chain has TRBV28 and TRBJ2-7; 13 bases are a match to TRBD2. With V trimmed by 8 bases and J by 4 bases, 14 bases remained unmatched. Germline lookup yields CDR1 MDHEN and CDR2 SYDVKM. The CDR3 has 17 residues.

The genes are TRBV15 and TRBJ1-1, with D tentatively TRBD1 (6 bases). Germline CDR1 reads LNHNV; CDR2 reads YYDKDF (reference sequence). CDR3 length: 15 residues. V gave up 4 bases and J gave up 3 bases, with 15 bases separating them. The CDR3 bases are TGTGCCACCAGCACGTCCCGGGGGCGGGACACTGAAGCTTTCTTT. Translated: CATSTSRGRDTEAFF.

This clone was picked up a small number of times. V usage is TRBV5-1 and J usage is TRBJ2-7; possible D gene TRBD1, 6 bases. Per the germline V gene, CDR1 is SGHRS and CDR2 is YFSETQ. Between the trimmed V and J ends, which lost 0 bases and 4 bases, there was a span of 11 bases. CDR3 length: 14 residues. Here the CDR3 reads CASSLEGGVYEQYF. The CDR3 DNA reads TGCGCCAGCAGCTTGGAAGGGGGTGTGTACGAGCAGTACTTC.

The chain combines TRBV5-5 with TRBJ2-3; D is uncertain. There are 14 residues in the CDR3. Trimming cost V 1 base and J 2 bases, with 8 bases left between them. Germline V gene lookup returns CDR1 SGHKS and CDR2 YYEKEE (reference sequence). The CDR3 spells CASSLRVTTDTQYF. The DNA of the CDR3 is TGTGCCAGCAGCTTGCGGGTGACCACAGATACGCAGTATTTT.

The chain carries TRBV5-3 and TRBJ1-4; TRBD1 is a possible D gene (6 bases). TRBV5-3 belongs to the ORF category, with a function that is uncertain. The V end was cut by 4 bases, the J end by 7 bases, with 17 bases between. This CDR3 spans 15 amino acids. CDR3: CARSVSQGRGEKLFF. The CDR3 nucleotides read TGTGCCAGAAGCGTCTCACAGGGCCGCGGTGAAAAACTGTTTTTT.

This rearrangement joins TRBV4-2 to TRBJ1-3, with D maybe TRBD1 (5 bases). The CDR3 loop spans 16 amino acids. The ends were cut back, 2 bases at V and 0 bases at J, with 11 bases in the middle. Looked up from germline, CDR1 is LGHNA and CDR2 is YNFKEQ. CDR3 sequence reads: CASSQRLGDSGNTIYF. In DNA form, the CDR3 reads TGTGCCAGCAGCCAAAGGTTAGGGGACTCTGGAAACACCATATATTTT.

This chain connects TRBV25-1 to TRBJ1-6, with D unclear. V dropped 2 bases and J dropped 3 bases, with 2 bases sitting between them. Per germline, CDR1 MGHDK and CDR2 SYGVNS. The CDR3 runs 13 residues. The CDR3 region is CASSENYNSPLHF. The CDR3 bases are TGTGCCAGCAGTGAAAACTATAATTCACCCCTCCACTTT.

This chain links TRBV6-1 with TRBJ1-1; TRBD1 is a possible D gene (5 bases). The CDR3 length is 14 residues. V lost 3 bases and J 0 bases, leaving 8 bases between the germline ends. Germline CDR1 MNHNS, CDR2 SASEGT. The CDR3 nucleotides read TGTGCCAGCAGTGAGAAGGGGTTGAACACTGAAGCTTTCTTT. Its translation: CASSEKGLNTEAFF.

J is TRBJ1-6 and V is TRBV7-3; D remains ambiguous. Germline values: CDR1 SGHTA, CDR2 FQGTGA. This CDR3 region has 13 residues. With 3 bases removed from V and 7 bases from J, the gap between germline ends came to 7 bases. The CDR3 DNA reads TGTGCCAGCAGCTTGACCAGGAATTCACCCCTCCACTTT. Protein: CASSLTRNSPLHF.

The gene calls are TRBV30 and TRBJ1-1; no reliable D call. From germline, CDR1 is GTSNPN and CDR2 SVGIG (reference sequence). The CDR3 is 11 amino acids. Trimming cost V 2 bases and J 10 bases, with 11 bases left between them. For the CDR3, the DNA is TGTGCCTGGAGTCCGAATCGGGGAGCTTTCTTT. This gives the protein CAWSPNRGAFF.

The chain is built from TRBV5-1 and TRBJ1-1; possibly TRBD1 for D (5 bases). Germline V gene data show CDR1 as SGHRS and CDR2 as YFSETQ. The CDR3 is 16 residues long. The V gene lost 4 bases and the J gene lost 1 base, with 17 bases spanning the gap. CDR3: CASSPQTATANTEAFF. In DNA form, the CDR3 reads TGCGCCAGCAGCCCTCAGACAGCGACAGCGAACACTGAAGCTTTCTTT.

This clone has only one observation. The rearrangement joins TRBV15 to TRBJ2-5, with D possibly TRBD2 on 5 matching bases. CDR3 length equals 13 residues. Germline assignment: CDR1 LNHNV and CDR2 YYDKDF (reference sequence). Trimming took 0 bases from V and 9 from J, leaving 11 bases between them. CDR3 nucleotide sequence: TGTGCCACCAGCAGAGATTACCAAGCGGCCCAGTACTTC. It specifies CATSRDYQAAQYF.

The chain has TRBV5-1 and TRBJ2-5, with 8 bases that match TRBD2. CDR3 length: 13 amino acids. With 4 bases clipped from V and 2 bases from J, the junction kept 1 base outside the gene matches. Germline V lookup: CDR1 SGHRS, CDR2 YFSETQ. The chain's CDR3 is CASSAGGQETQYF. Written as DNA, the CDR3 is TGCGCCAGCAGCGCGGGGGGACAAGAGACCCAGTACTTC.

V gene TRBV27 combines with J gene TRBJ2-5; D is possibly TRBD2 (6 bases). Germline assignment: CDR1 MNHEY and CDR2 SMNVEV (reference sequence). V was shortened by 3 bases and J by 5 bases, with 10 bases between the two germline ends. There are 13 residues in the CDR3. The CDR3 loop reads CASSLRGAETQYF. The CDR3 bases are TGTGCCAGCAGTTTGCGCGGGGCTGAGACCCAGTACTTC.

The chain joins TRBV18 to TRBJ2-7; 10 nucleotides line up with TRBD1. Germline CDR1 reads KGHSH; CDR2 reads LQKENI. J lost 4 bases, V lost 3 bases, and 3 bases had no gene match. The CDR3 runs 14 residues. The CDR3 DNA reads TGTGCCAGCTCACCGGACAGGGGGGGGTACGAGCAGTACTTC. It translates to CASSPDRGGYEQYF.

This chain uses TRBV6-1 with TRBJ1-5; 7 nucleotides line up with TRBD1. J was trimmed by 1 base and V by 10 bases; bases with no gene match: 7. There are 14 residues in the CDR3. Germline CDR1 MNHNS, CDR2 SASEGT. In nucleotides, the CDR3 is TGTGCCACCTTCCAGGGACAGAGCAATCAGCCCCAGCATTTT. It translates to CATFQGQSNQPQHF.

The genes are TRBV2 and TRBJ1-4; D ambiguous. Germline CDR1 is SNHLY and CDR2 is FYNNEI. This CDR3 is 8 amino acids long. Trimming left V 9 bases short and J 13 bases short, with 6 bases between. DNA for the CDR3: TGTGCCAGGGGGTTACTGTTTTTT. Translating it yields CARGLLFF.

This chain joins TRBV30 and TRBJ1-2, with 11 positions matching TRBD1. CDR3 length: 14 amino acids. Germline CDR1 is GTSNPN and CDR2 is SVGIG (reference sequence). V lost 4 bases to trimming and J lost 4 bases; unmatched junction nucleotides: 5. CDR3 bases: TGTGCCTGGACCAGGGGACAGGGGGTCTATGGCTACACCTTC. It is translated as CAWTRGQGVYGYTF.

This clone has just one count. The V and J genes are TRBV5-4 and TRBJ2-3; 12 positions agree with TRBD2. V gave up 4 bases and J gave up 8 bases; unmatched junction bases: 14. The CDR3 is 17 amino acids. Germline values: CDR1 SGHNT, CDR2 YYREEE (reference sequence). Here the CDR3 reads CASSTATLAGGPSTQYF. The CDR3 DNA reads TGTGCCAGCAGCACCGCAACCCTAGCGGGGGGGCCTAGTACGCAGTATTTT.